This TCR beta chain was recovered during a study of tumor and adjacent non-tumor tissue in lung cancer. Study details: Patients comprised some eleven adenocarcinoma, a couple of squamous cell carcinoma and 1 small cell lung cancer. Patients were aged roughly 30 to 76, 9 to 10 men and 5 women, stage I to III.

Three rounds of nested PCR, following a modified ARM-PCR protocol, produced the TCRbeta library. Each CDR3 protein is one row after TCRdb ran MiXCR on the multiplex PCR reads. The sample lists around 210,000 distinct CDR3 sequences; around 70% were seen once. No cell sorting was done before RNA was extracted from the tissue. The CDR3 length is 14 residues. The V gene's germline CDR1 is MDHEN and CDR2 SYDVKM. V lost 6 bases to trimming and J lost 0 bases, with 8 bases between them. This chain uses TRBV28 with TRBJ2-2; D unclear. This TCR was sampled from a man aged 60 to 69 with non-small cell lung cancer. The sequenced material came from lung tumor tissue. The CDR3 loop reads CASSLPPNTGELFF. The CDR3 region has the DNA TGTGCCAGCAGCCTACCTCCGAACACCGGGGAGCTGTTTTTT.